This T cell receptor beta chain comes out of a study of shared clonotypes between healthy human individuals. The study, taken as a whole, reports: Lower generation probabilities were found for non-shared clonotypes than for those shared by all four donors.

A remark on this clone: Its specificity is not known.

The V end lost 5 bases, the J end lost 4 bases, and 12 bases lay between the germline ends. Germline values: CDR1 MNHEY, CDR2 SMNVEV (reference sequence). This CDR3 comprises 13 residues. Measured with immunoSEQ multiplex PCR; TCRdb has only the in-frame clones, and not every one. The sample has about 120,000 clones, roughly 70% seen once. The chain uses TRBV27 and TRBJ2-7, with D perhaps assigned TRBD1 or TRBD2 (5 bases each). Sequencing was carried out using memory CD8+ T cells sorted from blood. Subset specified: CD45RO+ cells pooled with CCR7-negative TemRA cells. The clonotype originates from a young woman in good health. The CDR3: CASSPRGTYEQYF. The CDR3 DNA follows: TGTGCCAGCAGTCCGAGGGGTACGTACGAGCAGTACTTC.